Presented here are 3 T cell receptor beta chains from one specimen sequenced in a study of CD8 T cells in ankylosing spondylitis. TCRdb redid the calling of the 5' RACE reads with MiXCR, one entry per CDR3 protein. The data show 230,000 or so distinct CDR3 sequences, 18% seen once. Specimen: blood, either unsorted or a sorted T cell fraction (not recorded which). The receptors come from a male donor with ankylosing spondylitis or in good health (not recorded which).

This clonotype was observed a handful of times. The chain carries TRBV5-6 and TRBJ2-1; 8 positions agree with TRBD2. The germline gives CDR1 SGHDT, CDR2 YYEEEE. The CDR3 totals 16 residues. V shed 5 bases and J 0 bases; nucleotides not matched to a gene: 7. The CDR3 sequence is CASRELAEDSYNEQFF. Here the CDR3 DNA reads TGTGCCAGCAGGGAACTAGCGGAGGACTCCTACAATGAGCAGTTCTTC.

This clonotype has just a few counts. This chain links TRBV24-1 with TRBJ2-5; 7 bases match TRBD1. There are 15 residues in the CDR3. CDR1 and CDR2 (germline): KGHDR, SFDVKD. With V trimmed by 4 bases and J by 1 base, 5 bases remained unmatched. In DNA form, the CDR3 reads TGTGCCACCAGTGAGTTGACAGGGCGCCAAGAGACCCAGTACTTC. Its protein is CATSELTGRQETQYF.

This clonotype was counted a few times. The rearrangement joins TRBV18 to TRBJ2-3, with unresolved D. The V gene's germline CDR1 is KGHSH and CDR2 LQKENI. This CDR3 is built from 12 residues. The V and J ends lost 8 bases and 8 bases respectively, with 14 bases between them. CDR3 bases: TGTGCCAGCGGTACGTTGGGTGGTACGCAGTATTTT. Amino acids: CASGTLGGTQYF.